These T cell receptor beta chains were read from a single sample in a study of T-cell reconstitution after alpha-beta-depleted transplantation in children. MiXCR was run by TCRdb on the PCR reads, yielding one entry per CDR3 protein. The repertoire holds 90,000 to 100,000 distinct CDR3 sequences, with less than 25% as singletons. The input for sequencing was PBMCs, taken before TCRalphabeta/CD19-depleted stem cell transplant. These receptors were taken from a boy between 2 and 10 years old with acute lymphoblastic leukemia, due to receive a stem cell transplant. Both conserved end residues are part of each CDR3. The order of the fields is J gene, V gene, clone size, D gene, CDR3 protein, CDR3 DNA. A D gene is named only where the DNA matches it firmly. Size tells how often a clone was seen (once, few, many) or the class of an expanded clone, and some rows leave it out.

TRBJ2-1 | TRBV20-1 | NA | NA | CSARERAEGGNEQFF | TGCAGTGCTAGAGAGAGGGCGGAGGGCGGCAATGAGCAGTTCTTC
TRBJ2-5 | TRBV9 | NA | NA | CASSVGSDGETQYF | TGTGCCAGCAGCGTAGGTTCGGATGGAGAGACCCAGTACTTC
TRBJ2-5 | TRBV5-1 | few | NA | CASSLYWGETQYF | TGCGCCAGCAGCTTGTATTGGGGAGAGACCCAGTACTTC
TRBJ2-1 | TRBV5-1 | NA | NA | CASALPVLGNEQFF | TGCGCCAGCGCACTACCCGTTTTGGGGAATGAGCAGTTCTTC
TRBJ2-1 | TRBV12-3/TRBV12-4 | NA | NA | CASSRVANEQFF | TGTGCCAGCAGCCGGGTCGCTAATGAGCAGTTCTTC
TRBJ2-3 | TRBV5-1 | NA | TRBD2 | CASSPITSGSTDTQYF | TGCGCCAGCAGCCCAATAACTAGCGGCAGCACAGATACGCAGTATTTT
TRBJ2-5 | TRBV11-3 | NA | NA | CASSLIQVQTQYF | TGTGCCAGCAGCTTAATACAGGTTCAGACCCAGTACTTC
TRBJ2-3 | TRBV7-2 | many | TRBD2 | CASSLRGGARRGTDTQYF | TGTGCCAGCAGCTTGCGGGGGGGGGCCCGGAGGGGCACAGATACGCAGTATTTT
TRBJ2-6 | TRBV5-1 | few | TRBD1 | CASSPSRGPSGANVLTF | TGCGCCAGCAGCCCGTCCAGGGGGCCCTCTGGGGCCAACGTCCTGACTTTC
TRBJ2-3 | TRBV7-8 | NA | TRBD2 | CASSLGGTIPDTQYF | TGTGCCAGCAGCTTAGGTGGGACTATTCCAGATACGCAGTATTTT
TRBJ2-3 | TRBV6-1 | NA | NA | CASSPTSKRADTQYF | TGTGCCAGCAGTCCGACCTCCAAAAGAGCAGATACGCAGTATTTT
TRBJ2-7 | TRBV7-2 | NA | TRBD1 | CASSKGDSYEQYF | TGTGCCAGCAGCAAAGGGGACAGCTACGAGCAGTACTTC
TRBJ2-5 | TRBV20-1 | few | TRBD2 | CSAQATSLEGETQYF | TGCAGTGCCCAAGCGACTAGCCTAGAGGGAGAGACCCAGTACTTC
TRBJ2-6 | TRBV12-3/TRBV12-4 | NA | TRBD2 | CASSLAAGGASVLTF | TGTGCCAGCAGTTTAGCGGCGGGGGGGGCCAGCGTCCTGACTTTC